A selection of T cell receptor beta chains follows, all from one sample in a study of blood T cell repertoires in COVID-19. Assay: immunoSEQ multiplex PCR; the TCRdb copy retains only in-frame clones and omits some. Of 35,000 to 50,000 clones in the sample, 83% were seen once. Sample: peripheral blood. The receptors shown here come from a woman older than 75 with acute or convalescent COVID-19. The CDR3 runs from the conserved cysteine through the conserved F or W. Fields, in order: V gene, CDR3 length, D gene, clone size, J gene, CDR3 DNA, CDR3 protein. D genes are given only for firm matches. Part of the rows lack a size; the others show once, few, many or a class for expanded clones.

v_gene: TRBV29-1
len: 14
d_gene: .
abundance: .
j_gene: TRBJ2-1
CDR3nt: TGCAGCGTTTCGAACACATTCGCTGACAATGAGCAGTTCTTC
CDR3aa: CSVSNTFADNEQFF

v_gene: TRBV10-3
len: 15
d_gene: TRBD1
abundance: .
j_gene: TRBJ1-1
CDR3nt: TGTGCCATCAGTGAGTGGACAGGGGAGAGAACTGAAGCTTTCTTT
CDR3aa: CAISEWTGERTEAFF

v_gene: TRBV5-8
len: 16
d_gene: .
abundance: .
j_gene: TRBJ2-5
CDR3nt: TGTGCCAGCAGCTTGGTGGCTAGCGCGGGCCAGGAGACCCAGTACTTC
CDR3aa: CASSLVASAGQETQYF

v_gene: TRBV29-1
len: 13
d_gene: TRBD1
abundance: .
j_gene: TRBJ1-1
CDR3nt: TGCAGCGTTACAGGACAGGGCTGGACTGAAGCTTTCTTT
CDR3aa: CSVTGQGWTEAFF

v_gene: TRBV2
len: 14
d_gene: .
abundance: .
j_gene: TRBJ1-5
CDR3nt: TGTGCCAGCGGGGGAAGGGGGAAAGATCAGCCCCAGCATTTT
CDR3aa: CASGGRGKDQPQHF

v_gene: TRBV7-7
len: 15
d_gene: .
abundance: .
j_gene: TRBJ2-2
CDR3nt: TGTGCTAGCAGCTTACAGGGATCGAACACCGGGGAGCTGTTTTTT
CDR3aa: CASSLQGSNTGELFF

v_gene: TRBV7-2
len: 17
d_gene: TRBD2
abundance: .
j_gene: TRBJ2-5
CDR3nt: TGTGCCAGCAGCCAGGGACTAGCGGGGGGGTACCAAGAGACCCAGTACTTC
CDR3aa: CASSQGLAGGYQETQYF

v_gene: TRBV11-2
len: 16
d_gene: TRBD1
abundance: .
j_gene: TRBJ2-5
CDR3nt: TGTGCCAGCAGCTTAGTTAGAGGGACAGTACGGCAGACCCAGTACTTC
CDR3aa: CASSLVRGTVRQTQYF

v_gene: TRBV7-8
len: 16
d_gene: .
abundance: .
j_gene: TRBJ2-3
CDR3nt: TGTGCCAGCAGCTTAGTCCAGGGCTCTAGCACAGATACGCAGTATTTT
CDR3aa: CASSLVQGSSTDTQYF

v_gene: TRBV6-5
len: 13
d_gene: TRBD1
abundance: .
j_gene: TRBJ1-5
CDR3nt: TGTGCCAGCAGTATGACAGGGAATCAGCCCCAGCATTTT
CDR3aa: CASSMTGNQPQHF

v_gene: TRBV19
len: 13
d_gene: .
abundance: .
j_gene: TRBJ1-5
CDR3nt: TGTGCCAGTAGCTCCGTTAGCAATCAGCCCCAGCATTTT
CDR3aa: CASSSVSNQPQHF

v_gene: TRBV4-1
len: 15
d_gene: .
abundance: once
j_gene: TRBJ1-5
CDR3nt: TGCGCCAGCAGCGAAGTACAGGGAAAGAATCAGCCCCAGCATTTT
CDR3aa: CASSEVQGKNQPQHF

v_gene: TRBV5-1
len: 13
d_gene: .
abundance: .
j_gene: TRBJ2-5
CDR3nt: TGCGCCAGCAGCTACGGAGGAGAAGAGACCCAGTACTTC
CDR3aa: CASSYGGEETQYF

v_gene: TRBV5-1
len: 13
d_gene: .
abundance: .
j_gene: TRBJ2-7
CDR3nt: TGCGTCAGCAGCTTGGCCGAGGTGCGCGAGCAGTACTTC
CDR3aa: CVSSLAEVREQYF

v_gene: TRBV5-1
len: 14
d_gene: .
abundance: once
j_gene: TRBJ2-5
CDR3nt: TGCGCCAGCAGTCATCCAGTGTCGAGGGAGACCCAGTACTTC
CDR3aa: CASSHPVSRETQYF

v_gene: TRBV9
len: 16
d_gene: TRBD1
abundance: once
j_gene: TRBJ1-2
CDR3nt: TGTGCCAGCAGCGTAGCCAGACAGGGAATGGCTTATGGCTACACCTTC
CDR3aa: CASSVARQGMAYGYTF

v_gene: TRBV6-5
len: 14
d_gene: TRBD2
abundance: .
j_gene: TRBJ2-2
CDR3nt: TGTGCCAGCGTGGAGCGGGGGGAGAGCGGGGAGCTGTTTTTT
CDR3aa: CASVERGESGELFF

v_gene: TRBV10-3
len: 14
d_gene: .
abundance: .
j_gene: TRBJ1-1
CDR3nt: TGTGCCATCAGTGATCCAGGGCGGAACACTGAAGCTTTCTTT
CDR3aa: CAISDPGRNTEAFF

v_gene: TRBV9
len: 16
d_gene: TRBD2
abundance: .
j_gene: TRBJ2-3
CDR3nt: TGTGCCAGCAGCGCTCCCCGGGGCGGGGGTTCAGATACGCAGTATTTT
CDR3aa: CASSAPRGGGSDTQYF

v_gene: TRBV20-1
len: 11
d_gene: .
abundance: .
j_gene: TRBJ1-2
CDR3nt: TGCAGTGCAGTGACAGGCTATGGCTACACCTTC
CDR3aa: CSAVTGYGYTF

v_gene: TRBV19
len: 15
d_gene: TRBD1
abundance: .
j_gene: TRBJ2-3
CDR3nt: TGTGCCAGTAGTGAGGGACAGGGCCCCACAGATACGCAGTATTTT
CDR3aa: CASSEGQGPTDTQYF

v_gene: TRBV2
len: 12
d_gene: .
abundance: .
j_gene: TRBJ1-3
CDR3nt: TGTGCCAGCAGACGGGTAGGAAACACCATATATTTT
CDR3aa: CASRRVGNTIYF

v_gene: TRBV11-2
len: 14
d_gene: .
abundance: few
j_gene: TRBJ1-4
CDR3nt: TGTGCCAGCAGCTTACAGGGAGGGAATGAAAAACTGTTTTTT
CDR3aa: CASSLQGGNEKLFF

v_gene: TRBV2
len: 15
d_gene: TRBD1
abundance: .
j_gene: TRBJ1-5
CDR3nt: TGTGCCAGCAGCCCGACAGGGAGGAGCAATCAGCCCCAGCATTTT
CDR3aa: CASSPTGRSNQPQHF

v_gene: TRBV3-1/TRBV3-2
len: 12
d_gene: .
abundance: .
j_gene: TRBJ2-7
CDR3nt: TGTGCCAGCAGCCCGACATCATACGAGCAGTACTTC
CDR3aa: CASSPTSYEQYF

v_gene: TRBV7-6
len: 17
d_gene: TRBD1
abundance: .
j_gene: TRBJ2-1
CDR3nt: TGTGCCAGCAGCTTGAAACTCCCGGGACAGGGGGATAATGAGCAGTTCTTC
CDR3aa: CASSLKLPGQGDNEQFF

v_gene: TRBV19
len: 14
d_gene: .
abundance: .
j_gene: TRBJ1-4
CDR3nt: TGTGCCAGTAGCGGGGGGTGGGGAGATGAAAAACTGTTTTTT
CDR3aa: CASSGGWGDEKLFF

v_gene: TRBV6-5
len: 13
d_gene: .
abundance: few
j_gene: TRBJ1-2
CDR3nt: TGTGCCAGCGGGAGGACACCCAACTATGGCTACACCTTC
CDR3aa: CASGRTPNYGYTF

v_gene: TRBV27
len: 14
d_gene: .
abundance: .
j_gene: TRBJ2-7
CDR3nt: TGTGCCAGCAGTTCCGCCTACGCCGCCTACGAGCAGTACTTC
CDR3aa: CASSSAYAAYEQYF

v_gene: TRBV13
len: 16
d_gene: .
abundance: .
j_gene: TRBJ2-2
CDR3nt: TGTGCCAGCAGCTTAGGGGTACAGGGGAACACCGGGGAGCTGTTTTTT
CDR3aa: CASSLGVQGNTGELFF

v_gene: TRBV6-1
len: 14
d_gene: TRBD2
abundance: .
j_gene: TRBJ2-1
CDR3nt: TGTGCCAGCAGTGAGGCGGGGGGCTACAATGAGCAGTTCTTC
CDR3aa: CASSEAGGYNEQFF

v_gene: TRBV29-1
len: 13
d_gene: .
abundance: few
j_gene: TRBJ1-2
CDR3nt: TGCAGCGTTGAAAGGGGCACTAACTATGGCTACACCTTC
CDR3aa: CSVERGTNYGYTF

v_gene: TRBV19
len: 14
d_gene: .
abundance: .
j_gene: TRBJ2-2
CDR3nt: TGTGCCAGCTCCGGGACAACAAACACCGGGGAGCTGTTTTTT
CDR3aa: CASSGTTNTGELFF

v_gene: TRBV19
len: 14
d_gene: TRBD2
abundance: few
j_gene: TRBJ2-1
CDR3nt: TGTGCCAGCGGGACTAGCGGGGGGTCGGGCGAGCAGTTCTTC
CDR3aa: CASGTSGGSGEQFF

v_gene: TRBV19
len: 14
d_gene: .
abundance: .
j_gene: TRBJ2-7
CDR3nt: TGTGCCAGTAGTTTCTCCGGGACAAACTACGAGCAGTACTTC
CDR3aa: CASSFSGTNYEQYF

v_gene: TRBV15
len: 15
d_gene: .
abundance: few
j_gene: TRBJ2-1
CDR3nt: TGTGCCACCAGCAGAGAACGGGGGAGGTACAATGAGCAGTTCTTC
CDR3aa: CATSRERGRYNEQFF

v_gene: TRBV5-1
len: 15
d_gene: .
abundance: few
j_gene: TRBJ2-2
CDR3nt: TGCGCCAGCAGCTTGCAATCGGGTAACACCGGGGAGCTGTTTTTT
CDR3aa: CASSLQSGNTGELFF

v_gene: TRBV2
len: 13
d_gene: TRBD1
abundance: once
j_gene: TRBJ2-7
CDR3nt: TGTGCCAGCAGTGACCAGGGGGTGGGGGAGCAGTACTTC
CDR3aa: CASSDQGVGEQYF

v_gene: TRBV7-2
len: 15
d_gene: TRBD1
abundance: .
j_gene: TRBJ1-6
CDR3nt: TGTGCCAGCAGCATCAGGGGGCGGGATAATTCACCCCTCCACTTT
CDR3aa: CASSIRGRDNSPLHF

v_gene: TRBV5-1
len: 15
d_gene: TRBD1
abundance: .
j_gene: TRBJ2-7
CDR3nt: TGCGCCAGCAGCAACTCGAGACAGGGTCCCTACGAGCAGTACTTC
CDR3aa: CASSNSRQGPYEQYF

v_gene: TRBV5-1
len: 15
d_gene: TRBD1
abundance: .
j_gene: TRBJ1-2
CDR3nt: TGCGCCAGCAGCTTGGGACAGGGCCGGATCGATGGCTACACCTTC
CDR3aa: CASSLGQGRIDGYTF